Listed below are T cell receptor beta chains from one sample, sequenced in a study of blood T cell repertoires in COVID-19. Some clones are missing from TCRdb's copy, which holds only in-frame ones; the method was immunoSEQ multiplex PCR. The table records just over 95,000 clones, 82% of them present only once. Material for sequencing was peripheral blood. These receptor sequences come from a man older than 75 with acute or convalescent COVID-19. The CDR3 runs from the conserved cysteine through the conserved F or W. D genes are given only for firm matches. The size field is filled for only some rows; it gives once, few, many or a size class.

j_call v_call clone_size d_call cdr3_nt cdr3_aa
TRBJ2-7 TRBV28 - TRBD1 TGTGCCAGCACCTCTTCCGGGACAGGGTGGCACGAGCAGTACTTC CASTSSGTGWHEQYF
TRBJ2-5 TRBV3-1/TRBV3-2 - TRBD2 TGTGCCAGCAGCCAAATGGGTAGCGGGGCGCGGGAGACCCAGTACTTC CASSQMGSGARETQYF
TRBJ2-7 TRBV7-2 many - TGTGCCAGTAGAACAGGAGTTTCCTACGAGCAGTACTTC CASRTGVSYEQYF
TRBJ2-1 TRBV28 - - TGTGCCAGCAGTGCCGGGACAACGAAGGGTAATGAGCAGTTCTTC CASSAGTTKGNEQFF
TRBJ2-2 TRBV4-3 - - TGCGCCAGCAGCCAAGATCTTTCGGGAGCCGGGGAGCTGTTTTTT CASSQDLSGAGELFF
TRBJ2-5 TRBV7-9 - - TGTGCCAGCAGCTTAGCGAAGAGGAAACAAGAGACCCAGTACTTC CASSLAKRKQETQYF
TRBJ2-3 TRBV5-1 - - TGCGCCAGCAGCCTTACTAGCTCGGCAACGGCCGGAACAGATACGCAGTATTTT CASSLTSSATAGTDTQYF
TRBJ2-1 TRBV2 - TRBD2 TGTGCCAGCAGTGATAGCGGGACCTACAATGAGCAGTTCTTC CASSDSGTYNEQFF
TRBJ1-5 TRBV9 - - TGTGCCAGCAGCGTATGGTCCGCGGCAGTGTATAGCAATCAGCCCCAGCATTTT CASSVWSAAVYSNQPQHF
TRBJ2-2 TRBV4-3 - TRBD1 TGCGCCAGCAGCCGCCAGACAGGGGCCGGGAACAAGAACACCGGGGAGCTGTTTTTT CASSRQTGAGNKNTGELFF
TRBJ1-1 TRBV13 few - TGTGCCAGCAGCTTAGGGACGGGTCGGGCTTTCTTT CASSLGTGRAFF
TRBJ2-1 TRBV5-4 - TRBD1 TGTGCCAGCATCGCCCAGGGGGTAATGCTCCAATCTGAGCAGTTCTTC CASIAQGVMLQSEQFF
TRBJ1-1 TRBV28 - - TGTGCCAGCAGCCCTACCCTAGGAGCCACAGAAGCTTTCTTT CASSPTLGATEAFF
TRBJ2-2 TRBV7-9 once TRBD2 TGTGCCAGCAGCTTACCGACTAGCGGGGAGGCGAACACCGGGGAGCTGTTTTTT CASSLPTSGEANTGELFF
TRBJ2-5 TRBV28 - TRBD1 TGTGCCAGCAGTTTAAGCTCGGGGACAGGAATGGAGACCCAGTACTTC CASSLSSGTGMETQYF
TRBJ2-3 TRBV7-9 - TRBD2 TGTGCCAGCAGCCTACGACTAGCGGGGGTTGGCACAGATACGCAGTATTTT CASSLRLAGVGTDTQYF
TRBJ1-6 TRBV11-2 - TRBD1 TGTGCCAGCAGCTTAGGGACAGGCGGTTCACCCCTCCACTTT CASSLGTGGSPLHF
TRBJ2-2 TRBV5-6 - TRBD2 TGTGCCAGCAGCTTAGACTGGGAGCGGGGGAACACCGGGGAGCTGTTTTTT CASSLDWERGNTGELFF
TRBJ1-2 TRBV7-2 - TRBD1 TGTGCCAGCAGCTTACAATACGGCCAGGGGGCGCGGGGCTACACCTTC CASSLQYGQGARGYTF
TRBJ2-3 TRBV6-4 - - TGTGCCAGCAGTGACCAGGCCCCCGGTACGCAGTATTTT CASSDQAPGTQYF
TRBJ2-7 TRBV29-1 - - TGCAGCGTTGCTAAATACCGACAATCTGACGAGCAGTACTTC CSVAKYRQSDEQYF
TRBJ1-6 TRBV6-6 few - TGTGCCAGCAGGACAGGAGATTCACCCCTCCACTTT CASRTGDSPLHF
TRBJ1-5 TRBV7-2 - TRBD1 TGTGCCAGCAGCCCCCAGGGGGCCAGCAATCAGCCCCAGCATTTT CASSPQGASNQPQHF
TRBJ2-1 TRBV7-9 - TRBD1 TGTGCCAGCAGCCGCACAGGGGTAAAGGGCAATGAGCAGTTCTTC CASSRTGVKGNEQFF